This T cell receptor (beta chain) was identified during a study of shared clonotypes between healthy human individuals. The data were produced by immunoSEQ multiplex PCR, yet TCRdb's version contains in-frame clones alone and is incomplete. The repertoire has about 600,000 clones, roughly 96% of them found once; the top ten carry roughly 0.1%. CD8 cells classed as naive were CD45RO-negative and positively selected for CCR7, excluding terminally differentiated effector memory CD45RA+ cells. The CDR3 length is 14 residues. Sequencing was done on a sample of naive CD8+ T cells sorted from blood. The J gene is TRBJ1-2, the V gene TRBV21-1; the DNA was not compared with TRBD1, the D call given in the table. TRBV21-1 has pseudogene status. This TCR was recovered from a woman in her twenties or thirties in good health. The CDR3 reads CASSKQGANYGYTF. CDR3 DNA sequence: TGTGCCAGCAGCAAACAGGGGGCTAACTATGGCTACACCTTC.